The TCR beta chain described here comes from a study of a mutant IDH1 vaccine in newly diagnosed glioma. The overall study: Investigators started vaccination 4-6 weeks after radiotherapy alone, or with temozolomide cycles.

Repertoires were generated with immunoSEQ multiplex PCR, while TCRdb's copy carries only in-frame clones and drops some. The sample records under 70,000 clones, around four fifths being singletons. This clone was seen once. Antigen specificity is unknown. Other nucleotide sequences from this sample produce the same CDR3. Germline assignment: CDR1 SEHNR and CDR2 FQNEAQ (reference sequence). V gave up 2 bases and J gave up 7 bases, with 11 bases separating them. This CDR3 has 14 residues. Indicated time point: week 5, during vaccination. One vaccine dose held 300 ug of mutant IDH1 20-mer peptide and came with topical imiquimod. The donors had new WHO grade 3 or 4 astrocytomas; these were IDH1-mutant and ATRX-lost.

V gene TRBV7-9 combines with J gene TRBJ1-4; D perhaps matches TRBD1 (5 bases). Sample: PBMCs, taken from a glioma patient whose treatment included an IDH1 peptide vaccine. The sequence came from a woman in her fifties or sixties with glioma. This chain's CDR3 is CASSLRQGGEKLFF. In nucleotides, the CDR3 is TGTGCCAGCAGCTTACGGCAGGGCGGTGAAAAACTGTTTTTT.